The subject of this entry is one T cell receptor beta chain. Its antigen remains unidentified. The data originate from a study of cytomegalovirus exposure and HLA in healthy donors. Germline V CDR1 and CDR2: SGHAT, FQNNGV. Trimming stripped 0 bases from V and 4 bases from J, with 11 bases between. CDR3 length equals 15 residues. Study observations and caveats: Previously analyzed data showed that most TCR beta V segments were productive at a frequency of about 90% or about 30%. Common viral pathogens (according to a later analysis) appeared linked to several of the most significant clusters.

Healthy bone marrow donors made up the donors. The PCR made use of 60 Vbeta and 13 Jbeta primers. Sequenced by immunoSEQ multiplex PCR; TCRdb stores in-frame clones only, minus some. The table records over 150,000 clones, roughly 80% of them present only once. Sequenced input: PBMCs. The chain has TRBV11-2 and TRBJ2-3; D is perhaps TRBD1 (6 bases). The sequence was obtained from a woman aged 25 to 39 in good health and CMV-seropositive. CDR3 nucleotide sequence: TGTGCCAGCAGCTTAGAGGGGACACGTCCAGATACGCAGTATTTT. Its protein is CASSLEGTRPDTQYF.